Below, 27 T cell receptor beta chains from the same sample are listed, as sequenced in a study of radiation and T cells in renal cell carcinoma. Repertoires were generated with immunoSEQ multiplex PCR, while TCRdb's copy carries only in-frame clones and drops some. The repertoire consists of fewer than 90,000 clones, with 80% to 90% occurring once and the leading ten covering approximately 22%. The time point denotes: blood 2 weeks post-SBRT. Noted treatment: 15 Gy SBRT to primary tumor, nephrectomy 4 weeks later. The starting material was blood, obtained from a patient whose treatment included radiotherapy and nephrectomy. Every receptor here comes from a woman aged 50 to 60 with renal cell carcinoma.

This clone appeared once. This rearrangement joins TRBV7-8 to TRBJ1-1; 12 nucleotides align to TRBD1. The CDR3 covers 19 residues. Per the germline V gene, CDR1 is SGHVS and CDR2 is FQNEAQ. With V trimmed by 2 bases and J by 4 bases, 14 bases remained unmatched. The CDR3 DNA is TGTGCCAGCAGCTTAAGGTTTTTTTCGGGACAGGGGGCTACCACTGAAGCTTTCTTT. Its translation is CASSLRFFSGQGATTEAFF.

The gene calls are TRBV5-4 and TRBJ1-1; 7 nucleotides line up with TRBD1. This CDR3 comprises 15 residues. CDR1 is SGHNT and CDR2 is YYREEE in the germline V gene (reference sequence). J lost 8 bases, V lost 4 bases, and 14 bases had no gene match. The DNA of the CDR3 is TGTGCCAGCAGCCACAGACAGGGTGCGCACCACGAAGCTTTCTTT. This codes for CASSHRQGAHHEAFF.

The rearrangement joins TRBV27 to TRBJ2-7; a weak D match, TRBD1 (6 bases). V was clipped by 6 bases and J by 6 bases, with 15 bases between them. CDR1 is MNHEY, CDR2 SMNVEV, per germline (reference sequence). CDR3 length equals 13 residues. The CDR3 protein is CASSSMTGSEQYF. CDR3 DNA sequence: TGTGCCAGCAGCTCTATGACAGGCTCCGAGCAGTACTTC.

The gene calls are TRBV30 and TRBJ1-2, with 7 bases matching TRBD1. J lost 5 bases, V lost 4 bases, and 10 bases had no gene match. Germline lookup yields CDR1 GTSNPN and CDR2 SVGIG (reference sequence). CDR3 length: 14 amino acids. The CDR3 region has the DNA TGTGCCTGGAACCCCAGGGGGATACAGTATGGCTACACCTTC. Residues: CAWNPRGIQYGYTF. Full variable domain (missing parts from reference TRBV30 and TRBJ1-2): SQTIHQWPATLVQPVGSPLSLECTVEGTSNPNLYWYRQAAGRGLQLLFYSVGIGQISSEVPQNLSASRPQDRQFILSSKKLLLSDSGFYLCAWNPRGIQYGYTFGSGTRLTVV.

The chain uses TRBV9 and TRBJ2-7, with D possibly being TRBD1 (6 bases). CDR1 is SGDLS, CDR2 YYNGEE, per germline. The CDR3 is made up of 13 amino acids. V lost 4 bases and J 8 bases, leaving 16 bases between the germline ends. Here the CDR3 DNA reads TGTGCCAGCAGCCCAGGGGCCGTTCCTCAGCAGTACTTC. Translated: CASSPGAVPQQYF. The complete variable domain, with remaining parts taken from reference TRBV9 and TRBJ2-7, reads DSGVTQTPKHLITATGQRVTLRCSPRSGDLSVYWYQQSLDQGLQFLIQYYNGEERAKGNILERFSAQQFPDLHSELNLSSLELGDSALYFCASSPGAVPQQYFGPGTRLTVT.

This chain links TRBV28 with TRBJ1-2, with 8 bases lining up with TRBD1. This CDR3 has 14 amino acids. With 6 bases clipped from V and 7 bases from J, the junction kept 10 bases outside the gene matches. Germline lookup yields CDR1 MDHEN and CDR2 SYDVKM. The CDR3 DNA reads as TGTGCCAGCAGCGAGGCGACAGGGGTTGGTGGCTACACCTTC. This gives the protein CASSEATGVGGYTF.

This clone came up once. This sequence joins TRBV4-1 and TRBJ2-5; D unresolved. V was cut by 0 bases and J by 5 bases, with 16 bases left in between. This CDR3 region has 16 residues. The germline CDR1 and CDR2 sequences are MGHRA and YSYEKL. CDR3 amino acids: CASSQDRTVEAETQYF. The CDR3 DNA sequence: TGCGCCAGCAGCCAAGATCGTACAGTAGAAGCGGAGACCCAGTACTTC.

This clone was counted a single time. The CDR3 nucleotides read TGTGCCAGCAGCCCCGGGTGGGGGACAGACTCGAATCAGCCCCAGCATTTT. Amino acids: CASSPGWGTDSNQPQHF. This chain joins TRBV5-8 and TRBJ1-5; 7 positions match TRBD1. CDR1 SGHTS and CDR2 YDEGEE come from the germline V gene. With 4 bases clipped from V and 4 bases from J, the junction kept 14 bases outside the gene matches. This CDR3 is built from 17 residues.

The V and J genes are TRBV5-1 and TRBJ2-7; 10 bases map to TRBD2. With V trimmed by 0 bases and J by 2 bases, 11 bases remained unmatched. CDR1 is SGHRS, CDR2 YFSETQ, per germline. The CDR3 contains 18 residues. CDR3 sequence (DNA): TGCGCCAGCAGCTTGGTAGCTAGCGGGGGCCCTATTCCCTACGAGCAGTACTTC. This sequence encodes CASSLVASGGPIPYEQYF. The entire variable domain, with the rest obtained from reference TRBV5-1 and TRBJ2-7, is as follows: KAGVTQTPRYLIKTRGQQVTLSCSPISGHRSVSWYQQTPGQGLQFLFEYFSETQRNKGNFPGRFSGRQFSNSRSEMNVSTLELGDSALYLCASSLVASGGPIPYEQYFGPGTRLTVT.

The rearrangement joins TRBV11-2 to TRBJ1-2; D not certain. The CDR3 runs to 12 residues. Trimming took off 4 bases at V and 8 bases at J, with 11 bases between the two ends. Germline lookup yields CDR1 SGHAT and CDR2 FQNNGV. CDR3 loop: CASSSTGAGYTF. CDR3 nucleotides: TGTGCCAGCAGCTCGACTGGTGCCGGCTACACCTTC.

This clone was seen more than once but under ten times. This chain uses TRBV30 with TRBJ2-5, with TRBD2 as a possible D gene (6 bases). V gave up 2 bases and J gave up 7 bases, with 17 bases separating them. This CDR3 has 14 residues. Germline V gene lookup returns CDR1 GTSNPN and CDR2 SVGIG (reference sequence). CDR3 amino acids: CAWSNPGTDRTQYF. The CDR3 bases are TGTGCCTGGAGTAATCCCGGGACTGACAGGACCCAGTACTTC.

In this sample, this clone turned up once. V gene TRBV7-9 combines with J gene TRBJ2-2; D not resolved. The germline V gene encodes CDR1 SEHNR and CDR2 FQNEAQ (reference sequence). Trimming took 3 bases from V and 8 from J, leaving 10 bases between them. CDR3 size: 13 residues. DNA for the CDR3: TGTGCCAGCAGCTTCTCTAGTAGTGGGGAGCTGTTTTTT. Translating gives CASSFSSSGELFF. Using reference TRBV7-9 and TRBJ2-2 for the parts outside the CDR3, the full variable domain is DTGVSQNPRHKITKRGQNVTFRCDPISEHNRLYWYRQTLGQGPEFLTYFQNEAQLEKSRLLSDRFSAERPKGSFSTLEIQRTEQGDSAMYLCASSFSSSGELFFGEGSRLTVL.

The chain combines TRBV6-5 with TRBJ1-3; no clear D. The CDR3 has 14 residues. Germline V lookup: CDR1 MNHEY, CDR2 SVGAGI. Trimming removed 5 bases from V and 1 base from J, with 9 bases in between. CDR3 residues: CASSAQESGNTIYF. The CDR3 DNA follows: TGTGCCAGCAGTGCCCAGGAGTCTGGAAACACCATATATTTT.

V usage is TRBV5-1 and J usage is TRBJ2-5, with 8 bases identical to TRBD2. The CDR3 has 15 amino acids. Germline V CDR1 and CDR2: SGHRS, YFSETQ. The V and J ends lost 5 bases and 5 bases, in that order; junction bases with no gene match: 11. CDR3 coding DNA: TGCGCCAGCAGGTTTAGCGGGGCCCGGGGGGAGACCCAGTACTTC. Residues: CASRFSGARGETQYF.

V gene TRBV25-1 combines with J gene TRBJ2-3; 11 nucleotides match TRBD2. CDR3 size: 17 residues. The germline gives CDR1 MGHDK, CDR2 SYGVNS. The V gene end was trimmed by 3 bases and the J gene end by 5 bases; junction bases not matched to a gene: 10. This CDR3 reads CASSDPRTSGRRDTQYF. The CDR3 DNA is TGTGCCAGCAGTGATCCGAGGACTAGCGGGCGACGAGATACGCAGTATTTT. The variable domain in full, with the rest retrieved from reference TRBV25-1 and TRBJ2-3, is EADIYQTPRYLVIGTGKKITLECSQTMGHDKMYWYQQDPGMELHLIHYSYGVNSTEKGDLSSESTVSRIRTEHFPLTLESARPSHTSQYLCASSDPRTSGRRDTQYFGPGTRLTVL.

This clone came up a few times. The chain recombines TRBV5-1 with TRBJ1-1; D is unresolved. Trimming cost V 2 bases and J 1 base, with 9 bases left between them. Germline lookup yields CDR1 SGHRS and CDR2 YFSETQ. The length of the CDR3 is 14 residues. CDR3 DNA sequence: TGCGCCAGCAGCTTTAACGACCCGAACACTGAAGCTTTCTTT. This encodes CASSFNDPNTEAFF.

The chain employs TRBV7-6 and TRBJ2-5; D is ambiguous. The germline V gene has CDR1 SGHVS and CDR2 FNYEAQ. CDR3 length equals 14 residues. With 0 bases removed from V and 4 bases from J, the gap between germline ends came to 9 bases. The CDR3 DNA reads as TGTGCCAGCAGCTTAGCGATATCAAGAGAGACCCAGTACTTC. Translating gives CASSLAISRETQYF. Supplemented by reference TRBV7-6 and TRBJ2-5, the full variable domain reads GAGVSQSPRYKVTKRGQDVALRCDPISGHVSLYWYRQALGQGPEFLTYFNYEAQQDKSGLPNDRFSAERPEGSISTLTIQRTEQRDSAMYRCASSLAISRETQYFGPGTRLLVL.

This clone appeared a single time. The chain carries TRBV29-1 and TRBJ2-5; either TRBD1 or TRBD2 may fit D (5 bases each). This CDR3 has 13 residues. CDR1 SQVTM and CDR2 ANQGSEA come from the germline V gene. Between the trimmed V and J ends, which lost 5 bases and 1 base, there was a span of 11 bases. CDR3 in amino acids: CSVMGPAQETQYF. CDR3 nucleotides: TGCAGCGTTATGGGACCGGCCCAAGAGACCCAGTACTTC. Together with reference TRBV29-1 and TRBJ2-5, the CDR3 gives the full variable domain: SAVISQKPSRDICQRGTSLTIQCQVDSQVTMMFWYRQQPGQSLTLIATANQGSEATYESGFVIDKFPISRPNLTFSTLTVSNMSPEDSSIYLCSVMGPAQETQYFGPGTRLLVL.

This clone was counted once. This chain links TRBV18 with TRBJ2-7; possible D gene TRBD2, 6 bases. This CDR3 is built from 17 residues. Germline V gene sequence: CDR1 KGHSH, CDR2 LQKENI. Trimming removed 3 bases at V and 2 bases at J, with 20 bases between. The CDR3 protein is CASSPSGTAGGAYEQYF. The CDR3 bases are TGTGCCAGCTCACCCTCCGGGACCGCAGGAGGGGCCTACGAGCAGTACTTC. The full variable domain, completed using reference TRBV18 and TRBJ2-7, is NAGVMQNPRHLVRRRGQEARLRCSPMKGHSHVYWYRQLPEEGLKFMVYLQKENIIDESGMPKERFSAEFPKEGPSILRIQQVVRGDSAAYFCASSPSGTAGGAYEQYFGPGTRLTVT.

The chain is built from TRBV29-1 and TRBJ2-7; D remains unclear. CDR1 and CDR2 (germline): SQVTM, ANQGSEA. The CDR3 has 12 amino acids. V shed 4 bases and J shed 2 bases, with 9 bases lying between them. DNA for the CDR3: TGCAGCGTTGCTGTCGGAGCCTACGAGCAGTACTTC. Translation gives CSVAVGAYEQYF.

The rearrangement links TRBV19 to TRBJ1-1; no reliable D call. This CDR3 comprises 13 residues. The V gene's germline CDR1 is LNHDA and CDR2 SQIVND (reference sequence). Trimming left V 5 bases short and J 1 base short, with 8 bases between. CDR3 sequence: CASSFSENTEAFF. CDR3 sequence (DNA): TGTGCCAGTAGTTTTAGCGAGAACACTGAAGCTTTCTTT.

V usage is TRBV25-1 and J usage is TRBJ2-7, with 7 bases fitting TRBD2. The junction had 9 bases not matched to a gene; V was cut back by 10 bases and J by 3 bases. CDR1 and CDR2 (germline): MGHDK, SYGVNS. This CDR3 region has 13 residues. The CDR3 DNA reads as TGTGCCACCTCCGGCGGGGGTAACTACGAGCAGTACTTC. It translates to CATSGGGNYEQYF.

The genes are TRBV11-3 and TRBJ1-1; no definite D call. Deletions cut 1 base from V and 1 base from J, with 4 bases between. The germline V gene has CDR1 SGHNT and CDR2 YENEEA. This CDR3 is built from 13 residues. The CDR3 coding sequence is TGTGCCAGCAGCTTAGTCGGGAACACTGAAGCTTTCTTT. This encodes CASSLVGNTEAFF.

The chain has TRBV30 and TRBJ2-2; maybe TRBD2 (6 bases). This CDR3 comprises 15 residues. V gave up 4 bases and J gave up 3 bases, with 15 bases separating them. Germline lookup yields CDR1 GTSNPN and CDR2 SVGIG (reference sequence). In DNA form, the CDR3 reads TGTGCCTGGAAGCCTGGCGGGACCCACACCGGGGAGCTGTTTTTT. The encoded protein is CAWKPGGTHTGELFF.

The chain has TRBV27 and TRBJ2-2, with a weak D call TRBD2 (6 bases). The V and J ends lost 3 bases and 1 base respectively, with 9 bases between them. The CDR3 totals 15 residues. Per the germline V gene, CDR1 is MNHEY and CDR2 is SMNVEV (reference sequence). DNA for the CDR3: TGTGCCAGCAGTTTTCGGCGGGGGAACACCGGGGAGCTGTTTTTT. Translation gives CASSFRRGNTGELFF.

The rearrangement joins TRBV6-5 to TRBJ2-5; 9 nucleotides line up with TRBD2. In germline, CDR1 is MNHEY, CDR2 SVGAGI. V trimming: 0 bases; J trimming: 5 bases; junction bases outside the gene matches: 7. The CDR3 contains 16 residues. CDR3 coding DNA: TGTGCCAGCAGTTACTCGCGGGAGGGCCTCCGGGAGACCCAGTACTTC. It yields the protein CASSYSREGLRETQYF.

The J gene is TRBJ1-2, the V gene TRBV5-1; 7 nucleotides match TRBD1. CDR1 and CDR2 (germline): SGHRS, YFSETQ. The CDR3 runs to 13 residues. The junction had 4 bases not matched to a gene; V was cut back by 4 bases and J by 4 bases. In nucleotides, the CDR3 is TGCGCCAGCAGCGAGGCAGGGGGCTATGGCTACACCTTC. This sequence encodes CASSEAGGYGYTF.